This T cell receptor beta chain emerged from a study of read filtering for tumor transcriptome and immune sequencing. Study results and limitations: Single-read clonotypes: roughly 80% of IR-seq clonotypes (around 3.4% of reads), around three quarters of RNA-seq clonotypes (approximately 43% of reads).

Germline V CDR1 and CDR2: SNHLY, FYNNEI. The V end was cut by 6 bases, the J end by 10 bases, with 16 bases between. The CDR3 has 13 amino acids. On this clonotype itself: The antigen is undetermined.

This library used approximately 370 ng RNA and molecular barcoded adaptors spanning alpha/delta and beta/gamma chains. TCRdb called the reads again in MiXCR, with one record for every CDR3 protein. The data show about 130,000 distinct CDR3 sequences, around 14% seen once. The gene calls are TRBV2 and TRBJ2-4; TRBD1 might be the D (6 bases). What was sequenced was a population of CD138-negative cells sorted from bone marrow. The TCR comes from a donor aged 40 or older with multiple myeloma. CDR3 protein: CASSQTRDNIQYF. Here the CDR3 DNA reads TGTGCCAGCAGCCAAACTCGGGACAATATTCAGTACTTC.